This T cell receptor beta chain came from a study of T cell responses to AZD1222 COVID-19 vaccine. Data came from immunoSEQ multiplex PCR; TCRdb stores just in-frame clones and leaves some out. The sample has about 160,000 clones; 80% to 95% are singletons. The CDR3 loop spans 16 amino acids. Germline values: CDR1 KGHSY, CDR2 FQNENV. V was clipped by 5 bases and J by 3 bases; unmatched bases: 6. The TCR originated in an adult who received the AZD1222 COVID-19 vaccine. The V call is TRBV16, the J call TRBJ1-3; 11 bases are shared with TRBD1. Sequencing was performed on peripheral blood, taken 28 days after the second AZD1222 dose. The CDR3 DNA follows: TGTGCCAGCAGCGCATGGACAGGGGGCGATGGAAACACCATATATTTT. It specifies CASSAWTGGDGNTIYF.